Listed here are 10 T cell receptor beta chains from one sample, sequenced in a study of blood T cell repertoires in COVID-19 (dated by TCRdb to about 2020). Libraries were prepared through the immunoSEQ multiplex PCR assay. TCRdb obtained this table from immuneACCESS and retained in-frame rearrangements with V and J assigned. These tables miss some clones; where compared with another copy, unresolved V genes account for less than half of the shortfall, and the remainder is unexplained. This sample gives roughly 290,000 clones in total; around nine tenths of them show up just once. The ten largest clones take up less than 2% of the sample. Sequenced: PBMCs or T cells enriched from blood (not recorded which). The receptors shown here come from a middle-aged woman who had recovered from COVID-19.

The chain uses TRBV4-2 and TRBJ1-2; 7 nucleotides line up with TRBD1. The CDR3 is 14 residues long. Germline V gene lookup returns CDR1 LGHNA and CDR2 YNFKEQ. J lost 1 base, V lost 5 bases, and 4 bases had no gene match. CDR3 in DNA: TGTGCCAGCAGCAGTACAGGGGTTAACTATGGCTACACCTTC. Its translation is CASSSTGVNYGYTF.

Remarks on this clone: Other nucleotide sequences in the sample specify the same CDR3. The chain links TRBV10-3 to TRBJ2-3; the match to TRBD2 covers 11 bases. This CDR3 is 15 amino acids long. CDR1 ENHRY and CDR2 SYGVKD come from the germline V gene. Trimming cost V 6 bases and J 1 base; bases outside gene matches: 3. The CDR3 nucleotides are TGTGCCATCAGCCCGGGACTAGCGGGCACAGATACGCAGTATTTT. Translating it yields CAISPGLAGTDTQYF.

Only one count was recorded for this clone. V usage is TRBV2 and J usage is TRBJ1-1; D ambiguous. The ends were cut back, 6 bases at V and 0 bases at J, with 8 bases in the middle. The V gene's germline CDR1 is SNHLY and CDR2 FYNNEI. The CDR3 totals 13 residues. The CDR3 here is CASRESMNTEAFF. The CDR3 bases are TGTGCCAGCAGGGAATCCATGAACACTGAAGCTTTCTTT.

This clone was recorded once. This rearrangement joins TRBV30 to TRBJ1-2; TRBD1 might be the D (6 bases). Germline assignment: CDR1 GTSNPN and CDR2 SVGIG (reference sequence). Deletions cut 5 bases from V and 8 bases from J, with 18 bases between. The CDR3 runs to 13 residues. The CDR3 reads CAWAGTHGQGYTF. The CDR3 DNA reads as TGTGCCTGGGCCGGGACACACGGGCAAGGCTACACCTTC.

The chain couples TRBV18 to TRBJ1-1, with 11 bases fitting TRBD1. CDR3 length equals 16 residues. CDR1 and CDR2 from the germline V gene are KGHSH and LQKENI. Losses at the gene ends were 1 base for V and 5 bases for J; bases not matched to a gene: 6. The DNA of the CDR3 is TGTGCCAGCTCACCACGGACAGGGGGCGAAGGGACTGAAGCTTTCTTT. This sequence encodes CASSPRTGGEGTEAFF. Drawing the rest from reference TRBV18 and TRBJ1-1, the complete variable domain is NAGVMQNPRHLVRRRGQEARLRCSPMKGHSHVYWYRQLPEEGLKFMVYLQKENIIDESGMPKERFSAEFPKEGPSILRIQQVVRGDSAAYFCASSPRTGGEGTEAFFGQGTRLTVV.

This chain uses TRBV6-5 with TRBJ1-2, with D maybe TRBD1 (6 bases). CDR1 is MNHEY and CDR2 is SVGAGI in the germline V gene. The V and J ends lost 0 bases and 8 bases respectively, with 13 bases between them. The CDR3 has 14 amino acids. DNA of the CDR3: TGTGCCAGCAGTTACTCAAGGGACACTCGGGGCTACACCTTC. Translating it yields CASSYSRDTRGYTF.

CDR3 sequence reads: CAWTGHSNYGYTF. The CDR3 DNA sequence: TGTGCCTGGACCGGACACTCCAACTATGGCTACACCTTC. The V and J genes are TRBV30 and TRBJ1-2, with D perhaps TRBD1 (5 bases). Trimming stripped 4 bases from V and 2 bases from J, with 11 bases between. CDR1 and CDR2 (germline): GTSNPN, SVGIG (reference sequence). The CDR3 extends over 13 amino acids.

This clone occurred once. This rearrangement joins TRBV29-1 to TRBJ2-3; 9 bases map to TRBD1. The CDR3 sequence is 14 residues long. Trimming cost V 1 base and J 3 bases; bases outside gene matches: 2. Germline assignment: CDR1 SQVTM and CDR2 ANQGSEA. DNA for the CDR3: TGCAGCGTTGAAGGACAGGGGGTTACAGATACGCAGTATTTT. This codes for CSVEGQGVTDTQYF.

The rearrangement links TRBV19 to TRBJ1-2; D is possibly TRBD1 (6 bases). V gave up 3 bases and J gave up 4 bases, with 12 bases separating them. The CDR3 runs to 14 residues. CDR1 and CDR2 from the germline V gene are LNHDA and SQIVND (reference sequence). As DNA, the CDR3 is TGTGCCAGTAGTATCGGGACATCATTCTATGGCTACACCTTC. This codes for CASSIGTSFYGYTF.

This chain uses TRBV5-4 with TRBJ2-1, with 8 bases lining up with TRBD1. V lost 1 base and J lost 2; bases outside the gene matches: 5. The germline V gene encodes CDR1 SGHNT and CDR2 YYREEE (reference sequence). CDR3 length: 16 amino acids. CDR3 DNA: TGTGCCAGCAGCTTGAGTGCAGGGGGCGCCTACAATGAGCAGTTCTTC. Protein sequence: CASSLSAGGAYNEQFF. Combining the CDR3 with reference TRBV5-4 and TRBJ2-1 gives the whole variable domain ETGVTQSPTHLIKTRGQQVTLRCSSQSGHNTVSWYQQALGQGPQFIFQYYREEENGRGNFPPRFSGLQFPNYSSELNVNALELDDSALYLCASSLSAGGAYNEQFFGPGTRLTVL.